The source of this TCR beta chain is a study of shared clonotypes between healthy human individuals (TCRdb year 2020). At the level of the whole study: Two women and a few men aged 18 to 49 years were included in the cohort. To increase sequencing depth and limit assay-specific biases, different laboratories used diverse techniques to prepare libraries and sequence TCR repertoires. Per donor, three plates each were used for CD4 naive and CD4 memory, two for CD8 naive, and one for CD8 memory. Between about 0.94 and 8.9 billion PBMCs per donor were obtained by leukapheresis. To estimate repertoire size and how much clonotypes are shared between individuals, the study performed deep sequencing of blood TCR repertoires from five healthy adults. Broad study findings and their caveats: Pairwise subsampling led to the expectation that sequencing depth would affect the degree of clonotype sharing among donors. Compared with non-shared clonotypes, the clonotypes found in all four sorted-subset donors had higher generation probabilities. The genetic and exposure-history diversity represented was limited by the small number of donors. Across a few donors, approximately 5% of naive CD4, over 3% of naive CD8, roughly 2.3% of memory CD4, and approximately 0.4% of memory CD8 clonotypes were shared. Incomplete sequencing was indicated by rarefaction of sorted-subset datasets, despite the large sequencing depth. Naive subsets generally had larger estimated clonotype richness than memory subsets. Sampling was restricted to blood, and TCR repertoires in tissues likely differ from the TCR repertoires found in blood.

Based on the germline V gene, the CDR1 and CDR2 sequences are MNHNS and SASEGT. A distance of 17 bases separates the germline ends of V and J, which lose 11 bases and 0 bases respectively. The CDR3 goes from the cysteine to the phenylalanine over 15 residues. The DNA shown is the 45-base CDR3, in frame from base 1. Donors were healthy HIV-negative adults with no recently reported acute infections or vaccinations. Every donor was a Caucasian adult living in Nashville, Tennessee, USA. CD4+ T cells were enriched through magnetic negative selection, after which naive cells were positively selected on CD45RA and the remaining negative fraction served as the memory subset. After blood collection by leukapheresis, PBMCs were isolated using Ficoll-Histopaque density gradient centrifugation and then cryopreserved in the vapor phase of liquid nitrogen. Purity and quantity of every magnetically sorted T cell population were checked by analytical flow cytometry. Genomic DNA was isolated from each sorted fraction and quantified by UV absorbance on a Nanodrop 2000c.

Using the deep immunoSEQ assay, multiplex PCR amplified TCR CDR3 regions from genomic DNA. For each cell subset, the extracted genomic DNA was distributed evenly across all wells of several immunoSEQ 96-well plates, and each plate served as one replicate. Each replicate PCR for sorted subsets received 200 ng genomic DNA, equal to tens of thousands of T cell genomes. Purified libraries were measured with a Qubit 3.0 fluorometer, size-checked on a Bioanalyzer 2100, and measured again with the KAPA Library Quantification kit. Every immunoSEQ 96-well plate was sequenced on a dedicated single-read 150-cycle Illumina NextSeq 550 flow cell. In the source study's methods: Because the immunoSEQ output included only junctional sequences and no quality scores, the filtering could not be the same as the filtering used for full-length reads. To assign V/J genes and CDR3, sequences were annotated against IMGT germline references using PyIR, a Python wrapper for IgBLAST v1.9. Reads were filtered out if the reads had weak V/J assignments (E-value above 1e-6), no CDR3, stop codons, out-of-frame junctions, or ambiguous translated residues. V3J clonotypes were defined as sequences sharing the same inferred V gene, J gene, and CDR3 amino acid sequence. To compute the percentage overlap between repertoires, the number of shared unique clonotypes was divided by the size of the smaller repertoire. RTK rarefaction, the Chao1 estimator, and Recon v2.1 estimates of unobserved clonotypes were used to assess repertoire richness. OLGA was used to compute generation probabilities for all TCRbeta clonotypes that the gDNA method yielded from a few donors. TCRdb re-hosts the immuneACCESS table, in-frame sequences only. Its copies lack some clones; in the studies checked, an unresolved V gene accounts for under half of them, and the cause for the rest is not known. That table gives V, J and clone size, and the DNA gave D and trimming. The sample table holds about 600,000 clones, of which approximately 97% were seen once. Roughly 0.05% of the sample rests with the top ten.

Turning to this clone: The antigen this receptor binds is unknown. The record has no base qualities; no much larger clone is one base away.

Sequenced: naive CD4+ T cells sorted from blood. This specimen's cell subset or site label, per the study, means: CD45RA+ positively selected. This TCR derives from a woman aged 25-40 years in good health. The sequence joins TRBV6-1 to TRBJ1-5, with no D gene named confidently. The DNA is TGTGCCGGGAGTGCAGGAGGGATTAGCAATCAGCCCCAGCATTTT. The translation is CAGSAGGISNQPQHF.